A single TCR beta chain is shown here with its context. Its target is unknown. This sample was included in a study of human versus mouse CDR3 diversity and MHC coevolution. General observations from the study: Human T cells were selected on about 6 MHC II alleles.

Only in-frame clones appear in the TCRdb table, and some are missing; sequencing was by immunoSEQ multiplex PCR. The sample carries just under 60,000 clones, approximately 94% recorded once. V gave up 0 bases and J gave up 6 bases; unmatched junction bases: 0. Germline assignment: CDR1 SGHVS and CDR2 FQNEAQ. CDR3 length equals 14 residues. V usage is TRBV7-8 and J usage is TRBJ2-2; 8 bases are shared with TRBD2. The receptor's source is a person aged 55 to 75 in good health. Sample: naive CD4+ T cells from blood. The subset: CD45RO-negative CD62L-positive naive CD4 T cells. The CDR3 loop reads CASSLARGAGELFF. DNA for the CDR3: TGTGCCAGCAGCTTAGCGCGGGGGGCCGGGGAGCTGTTTTTT.